Below are 2 T cell receptor beta chains sequenced from a single sample in a study of PD-L1 blockade in urothelial cancer. Here immunoSEQ multiplex PCR was the method, and the copy in TCRdb shows in-frame clones only, minus some. The table records under 130,000 clones, around 85% of them present only once. The starting material was PBMCs, obtained around atezolizumab (anti-PD-L1) treatment. The receptors originated from a man aged 50 to 60 with urothelial cancer.

The V gene is TRBV11-2, the J gene TRBJ2-5; unclear D gene. The germline V gene has CDR1 SGHAT and CDR2 FQNNGV. The ends were cut back, 0 bases at V and 2 bases at J, with 7 bases in the middle. This CDR3 region has 14 residues. The CDR3 region has the DNA TGTGCCAGCAGCTTAGATCTCCTTCAAGAGACCCAGTACTTC. This sequence encodes CASSLDLLQETQYF.

This clone has only a few counts. This chain connects TRBV6-6 to TRBJ1-2, with 8 bases fitting TRBD1. CDR1 and CDR2 from the germline V gene are MNHNY and SVGAGI (reference sequence). The CDR3 extends over 13 amino acids. V lost 5 bases, J lost 4 bases, and 3 bases stayed unmatched. Here the CDR3 DNA reads TGTGCCAGCAGTAGGACAGGGACCTATGGCTACACCTTC. Translated, it gives CASSRTGTYGYTF.